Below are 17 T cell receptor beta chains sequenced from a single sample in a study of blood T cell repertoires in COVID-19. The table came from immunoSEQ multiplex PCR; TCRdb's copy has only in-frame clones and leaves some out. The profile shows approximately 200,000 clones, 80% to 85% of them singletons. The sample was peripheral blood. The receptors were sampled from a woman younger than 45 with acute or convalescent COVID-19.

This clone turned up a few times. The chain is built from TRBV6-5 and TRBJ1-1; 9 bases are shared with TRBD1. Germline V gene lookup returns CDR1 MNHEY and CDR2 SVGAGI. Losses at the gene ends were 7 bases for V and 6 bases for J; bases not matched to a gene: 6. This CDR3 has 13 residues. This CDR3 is CASTADRGSEAFF. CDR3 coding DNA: TGTGCCAGCACCGCGGACAGGGGTTCTGAAGCTTTCTTT.

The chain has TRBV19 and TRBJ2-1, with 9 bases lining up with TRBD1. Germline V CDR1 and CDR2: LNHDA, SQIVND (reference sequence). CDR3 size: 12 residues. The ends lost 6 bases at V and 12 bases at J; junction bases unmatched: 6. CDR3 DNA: TGTGCCAGTAGCTTATCGGGACAGGGGCAGTTCTTC. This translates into CASSLSGQGQFF.

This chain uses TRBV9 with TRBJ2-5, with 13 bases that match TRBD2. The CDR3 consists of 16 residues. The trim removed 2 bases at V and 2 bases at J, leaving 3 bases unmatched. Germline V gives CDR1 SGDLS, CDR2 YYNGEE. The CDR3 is CASSVGTSGEQETQYF. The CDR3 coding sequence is TGTGCCAGCAGCGTGGGGACTAGCGGGGAACAAGAGACCCAGTACTTC.

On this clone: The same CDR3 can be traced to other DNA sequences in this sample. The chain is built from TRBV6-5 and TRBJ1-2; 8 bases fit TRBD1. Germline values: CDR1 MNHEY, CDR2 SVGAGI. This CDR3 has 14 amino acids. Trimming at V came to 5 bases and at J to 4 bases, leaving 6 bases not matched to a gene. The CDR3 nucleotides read TGTGCCAGCAGTAGAGGACAGGGTACCTATGGCTACACCTTC. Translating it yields CASSRGQGTYGYTF.

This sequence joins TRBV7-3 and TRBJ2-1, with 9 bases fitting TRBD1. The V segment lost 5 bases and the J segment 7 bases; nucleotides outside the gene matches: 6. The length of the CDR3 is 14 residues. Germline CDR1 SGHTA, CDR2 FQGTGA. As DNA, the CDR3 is TGTGCCAGCAGCAGGGACAGGGTAATGAATGAGCAGTTCTTC. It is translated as CASSRDRVMNEQFF.

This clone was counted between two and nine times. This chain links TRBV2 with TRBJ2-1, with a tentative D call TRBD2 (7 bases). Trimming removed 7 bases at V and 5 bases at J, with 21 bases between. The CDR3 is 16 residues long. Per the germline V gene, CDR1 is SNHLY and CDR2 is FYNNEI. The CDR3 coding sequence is TGTGCCAGCACCCTAAAAGGGGGGGGGCAACACAATGAGCAGTTCTTC. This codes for CASTLKGGGQHNEQFF.

CDR3 nucleotide sequence: TGTGCCAGCAGTCGTCAGGGCACCGAGACCCAGTACTTC. Its translation: CASSRQGTETQYF. V gene TRBV27 combines with J gene TRBJ2-5; perhaps TRBD1 as D (5 bases). CDR1 is MNHEY and CDR2 is SMNVEV in the germline V gene (reference sequence). The CDR3 length is 13 residues. Trimming took 5 bases from V and 5 from J, leaving 12 bases between them.

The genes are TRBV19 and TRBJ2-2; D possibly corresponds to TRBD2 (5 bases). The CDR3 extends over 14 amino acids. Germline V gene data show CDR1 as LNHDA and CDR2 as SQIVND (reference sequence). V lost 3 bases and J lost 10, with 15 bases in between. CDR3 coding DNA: TGTGCCAGTAGTATCGACTATCCCCAGAAGGAGCTGTTTTTT. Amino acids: CASSIDYPQKELFF.

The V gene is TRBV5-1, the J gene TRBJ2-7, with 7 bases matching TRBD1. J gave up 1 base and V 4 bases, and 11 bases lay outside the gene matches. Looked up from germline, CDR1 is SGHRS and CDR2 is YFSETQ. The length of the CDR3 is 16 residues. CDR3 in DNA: TGCGCCAGCAGCCTCGGGCAGGGACAGCGATCCTACGAGCAGTACTTC. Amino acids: CASSLGQGQRSYEQYF.

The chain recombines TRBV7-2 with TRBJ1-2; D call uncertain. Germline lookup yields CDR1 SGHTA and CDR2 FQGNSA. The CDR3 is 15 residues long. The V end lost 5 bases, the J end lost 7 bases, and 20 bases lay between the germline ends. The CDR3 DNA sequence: TGTGCCAGCAGCCCTCTGGCGGGCCGAACCGGTGGCTACACCTTC. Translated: CASSPLAGRTGGYTF.

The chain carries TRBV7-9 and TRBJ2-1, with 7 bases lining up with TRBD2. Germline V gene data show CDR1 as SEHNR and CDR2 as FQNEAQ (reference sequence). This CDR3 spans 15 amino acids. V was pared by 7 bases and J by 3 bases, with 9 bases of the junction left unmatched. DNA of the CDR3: TGTGCCAGCAACCCGACTAGCCGTTACTACAATGAGCAGTTCTTC. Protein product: CASNPTSRYYNEQFF.

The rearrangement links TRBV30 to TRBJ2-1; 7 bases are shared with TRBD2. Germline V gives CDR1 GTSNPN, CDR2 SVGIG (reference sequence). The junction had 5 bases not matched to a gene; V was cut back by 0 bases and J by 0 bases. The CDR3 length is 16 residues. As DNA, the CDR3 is TGTGCCTGGAGTGTCCCCCGCGGGGGCTCCTACAATGAGCAGTTCTTC. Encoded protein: CAWSVPRGGSYNEQFF.

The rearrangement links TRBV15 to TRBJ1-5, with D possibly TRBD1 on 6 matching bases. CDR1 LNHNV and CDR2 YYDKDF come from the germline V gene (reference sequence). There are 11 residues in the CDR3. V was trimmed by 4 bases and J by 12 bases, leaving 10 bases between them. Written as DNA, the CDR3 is TGTGCCACCAGCAAGGGGGAGTTCCAGCATTTT. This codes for CATSKGEFQHF.

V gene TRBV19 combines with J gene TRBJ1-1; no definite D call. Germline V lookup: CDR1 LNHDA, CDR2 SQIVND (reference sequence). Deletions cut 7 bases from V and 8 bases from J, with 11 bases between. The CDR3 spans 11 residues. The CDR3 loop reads CASIERVEAFF. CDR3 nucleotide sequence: TGTGCCAGTATTGAGAGGGTCGAAGCTTTCTTT.

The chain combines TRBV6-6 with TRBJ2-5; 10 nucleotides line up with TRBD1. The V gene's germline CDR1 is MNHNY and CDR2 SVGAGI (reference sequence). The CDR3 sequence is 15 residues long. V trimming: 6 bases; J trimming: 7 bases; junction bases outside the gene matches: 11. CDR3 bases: TGTGCCAGCAGCCTGACAGGGGGCCCGGGGGGGACCCAGTACTTC. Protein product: CASSLTGGPGGTQYF.

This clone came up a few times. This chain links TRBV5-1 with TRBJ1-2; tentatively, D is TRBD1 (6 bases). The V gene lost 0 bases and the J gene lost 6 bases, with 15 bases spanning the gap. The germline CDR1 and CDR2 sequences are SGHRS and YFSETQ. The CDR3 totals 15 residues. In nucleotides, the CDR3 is TGCGCCAGCAGCTTGGCCCAGGGGAAGGGGGATGGCTACACCTTC. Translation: CASSLAQGKGDGYTF.

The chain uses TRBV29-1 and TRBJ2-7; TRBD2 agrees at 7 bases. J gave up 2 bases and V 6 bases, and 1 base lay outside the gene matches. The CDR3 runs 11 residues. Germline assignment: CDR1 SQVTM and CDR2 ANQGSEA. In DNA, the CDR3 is TGCAGCGTGGGGACTACCTACGAGCAGTACTTC. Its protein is CSVGTTYEQYF.